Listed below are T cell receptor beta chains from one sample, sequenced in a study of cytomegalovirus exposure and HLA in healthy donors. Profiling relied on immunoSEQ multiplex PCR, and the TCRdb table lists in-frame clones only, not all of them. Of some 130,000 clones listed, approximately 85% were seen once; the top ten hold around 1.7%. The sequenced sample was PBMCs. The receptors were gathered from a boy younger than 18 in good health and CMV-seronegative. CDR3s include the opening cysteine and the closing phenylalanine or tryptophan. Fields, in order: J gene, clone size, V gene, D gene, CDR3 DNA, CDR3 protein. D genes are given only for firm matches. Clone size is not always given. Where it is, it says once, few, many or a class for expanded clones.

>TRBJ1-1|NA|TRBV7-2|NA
TGTGCCAGCAGCTATGGGGCAGTAAAAGCTTTCTTT
CASSYGAVKAFF
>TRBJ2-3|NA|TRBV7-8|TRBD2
TGTGCCAGCAGCTTCGGACTAGCGGGAGTAACAGATACGCAGTATTTT
CASSFGLAGVTDTQYF
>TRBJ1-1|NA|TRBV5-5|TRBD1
TGTGCCAGCAGCGCTGGACAGGGGTTAGGTGGCACTGAAGCTTTCTTT
CASSAGQGLGGTEAFF
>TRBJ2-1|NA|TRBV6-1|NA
TGTGCCAGCAATAACGGAGTCGGGAATGAGCAGTTCTTC
CASNNGVGNEQFF
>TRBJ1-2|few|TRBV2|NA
TGTGCCAGCAGTCCGACAGCGAGCCTAGATGGCTACACCTTC
CASSPTASLDGYTF
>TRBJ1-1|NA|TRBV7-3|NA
TGTGCCAGCACCCCCGGTGCCCGGGTGCGTGAAGCTTTCTTT
CASTPGARVREAFF
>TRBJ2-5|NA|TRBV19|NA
TGTGCCAGTACAAACACAGGGAAACTTTGGGAGACCCAGTACTTC
CASTNTGKLWETQYF
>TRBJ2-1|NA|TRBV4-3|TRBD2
TGCGCCAGCAGCCAAGATAGCGGGGGATACAATGAGCAGTTCTTC
CASSQDSGGYNEQFF
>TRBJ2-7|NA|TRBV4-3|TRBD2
TGCGCCAGCAGCCAAGGGGCGGGGGGAAGCTCCTACGAGCAGTACTTC
CASSQGAGGSSYEQYF
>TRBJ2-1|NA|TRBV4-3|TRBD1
TGCGCCAGCAGCCAAAACCGGGACAGGGGAAATGAGCAGTTCTTC
CASSQNRDRGNEQFF
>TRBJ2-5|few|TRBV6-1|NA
TGTGCCGGATTACAGGGGAGGGAGACCCAGTACTTC
CAGLQGRETQYF
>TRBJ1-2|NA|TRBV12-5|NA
TGTGCTAGTGGTTTGGGGCAGGGTTCGGATGGCTACACCTTC
CASGLGQGSDGYTF
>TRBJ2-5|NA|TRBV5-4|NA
TGTGCCAGCAGCTTGATGTCCAACCAAGAGACCCAGTACTTC
CASSLMSNQETQYF
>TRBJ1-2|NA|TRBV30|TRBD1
TGTGCCTGGAGTGTACGCAGGGGGATCTATGGCTACACCTTC
CAWSVRRGIYGYTF
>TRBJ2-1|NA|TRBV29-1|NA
TGCAGCGTTGAACCACGGGCAGGGTATTACAATGAGCAGTTCTTC
CSVEPRAGYYNEQFF
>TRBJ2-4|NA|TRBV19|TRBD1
TGTGCCAGTAGTATGTGGGACAGGGCACAACTAGCCAAAAACATTCAGTACTTC
CASSMWDRAQLAKNIQYF
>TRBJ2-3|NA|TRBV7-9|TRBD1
TGTGCCAGCAGCCCGACAGGGGGTGGCACAGATACGCAGTATTTT
CASSPTGGGTDTQYF
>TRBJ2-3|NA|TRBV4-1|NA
TGCGCCAGCAGCCAACCCGGGATCACAGATACGCAGTATTTT
CASSQPGITDTQYF
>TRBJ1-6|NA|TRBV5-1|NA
TGCGCCAGCAGCTCCGAGGTTCGGGATTCACCCCTCCACTTT
CASSSEVRDSPLHF
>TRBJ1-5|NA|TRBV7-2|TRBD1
TGTGCCAGCAGCCCGACAGGGTTTAGTCAGCCCCAGCATTTT
CASSPTGFSQPQHF
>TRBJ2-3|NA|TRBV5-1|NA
TGCGCCAGCAGCTTTCCGAGGCTAGCAGAGGGATCAGATACGCAGTATTTT
CASSFPRLAEGSDTQYF
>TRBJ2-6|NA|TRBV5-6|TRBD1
TGTGCCAGCAGCTCACCTGGACAGGGGTTCCCCTCTGGAGCCAACGTCCTGACTTTC
CASSSPGQGFPSGANVLTF
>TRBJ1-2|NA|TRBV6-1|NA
TGTGCCAGCAGTGAATTACCCGGTGGCTACACCTTC
CASSELPGGYTF
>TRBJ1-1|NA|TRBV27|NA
TGTGCCAGCAGTGCGATGGGGCACACTGAAGCTTTCTTT
CASSAMGHTEAFF
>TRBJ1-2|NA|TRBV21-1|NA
TGTGCCAGCAGCAAAGAAAGAGGTGCCAGATCCTTTAACTATGGCTACACCTTC
CASSKERGARSFNYGYTF
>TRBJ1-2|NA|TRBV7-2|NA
TGTGCCAGCAGCTTACTTACGGGAACTGGCGCATATGGCTACACCTTC
CASSLLTGTGAYGYTF
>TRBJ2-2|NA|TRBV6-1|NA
TGTGCCAGCTGGATCGGCGAGCGTTACGGGGAGCTGTTTTTT
CASWIGERYGELFF
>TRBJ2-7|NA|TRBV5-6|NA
TGTGCCAGCAGCTACACAGACCTCGCGCGGGGAGAGCAGTACTTC
CASSYTDLARGEQYF
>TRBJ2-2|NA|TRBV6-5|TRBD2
TGTGCCAGCAGTTATCGTTTCGGGGCGGGAGTACGGGAGCTGTTTTTT
CASSYRFGAGVRELFF
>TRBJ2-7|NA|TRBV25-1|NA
TGTGCCAGCAGTGATGCCCCCCCGCAGGTGGATTCCTACGAGCAGTACTTC
CASSDAPPQVDSYEQYF
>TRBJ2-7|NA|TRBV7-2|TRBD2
TGTGCCAGCAGCACCGGGACTAGCCTGACCTACGAGCAGTACTTC
CASSTGTSLTYEQYF
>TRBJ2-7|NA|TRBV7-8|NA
TGTGCCAGCAGCTTAGTGGGTATTCTGCGGGACGAGCAGTACTTC
CASSLVGILRDEQYF
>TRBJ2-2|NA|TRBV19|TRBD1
TGTGCCAGTAGTTCGACAGGGGTGGCCGGGGAGCTGTTTTTT
CASSSTGVAGELFF
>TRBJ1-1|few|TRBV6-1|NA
TGTGCCAGCAGTCAATCGTCGGGAAAGTCTGAAGCTTTCTTT
CASSQSSGKSEAFF